The clone carrying this T cell receptor beta chain has just a few counts. The sample comes from a study of response to subunit inactivated influenza vaccine. From the RT-PCR reads, TCRdb called clonotypes with MiXCR, one entry per CDR3 protein. The repertoire holds about 170,000 distinct CDR3 sequences, with more than 10% as singletons. The V and J ends lost 0 bases and 6 bases respectively, with 15 bases between them. CDR3 length: 15 amino acids. CDR1 is SGHRS and CDR2 is YFSETQ in the germline V gene. This sample was shared with a second study, whose subject was T cells expressing NK-cell markers. That work states: The authors generated TCR beta cDNA through 5'RACE template switching with UMIs. Sorted CD3+CD56+NKG2C+, CD3+CD56+NKG2C- and CD3+CD56-NKG2C+ T cells supplied TCR beta repertoires. Among CD8+ T cells from about six donors, dominant NKG2C+ clonotypes accounted for roughly 1.0-7.0%. These clonotypes, the leaders elsewhere, also led the CD3+CD56-NKG2C+ fraction in several donors.

This clonotype was obtained from a man aged 45-60 years who received an inactivated influenza vaccine. Sequencing used CD8+ T cells sorted from PBMCs, obtained 12 days after vaccination. J is TRBJ2-5 and V is TRBV5-1, with D unclear. The CDR3 DNA sequence: TGCGCCAGCAGCTTGGCCGACCCCGGGCAGAAGACCCAGTACTTC. Amino acid sequence: CASSLADPGQKTQYF.